This is a list of T cell receptor beta chains from one sample in a study of shared clonotypes between healthy human individuals. Sequencing was performed with immunoSEQ multiplex PCR; in TCRdb, only in-frame clones are kept and a portion is missing. Of roughly 2,300,000 clones in the sample, less than 95% were seen once. Source material: naive CD4+ T cells from PBMCs. Receptor source: a man between 18 and 35 years old in good health. Some clones in this sample may be carry-over from other donors' samples. CDR3s include the opening cysteine and the closing phenylalanine or tryptophan. The D gene is left open where the match is weak. Some rows have no size entry. The others give once, few or many, or a class for an expanded clone.

size,J,V,D,DNA,CDR3
NA,TRBJ2-5,TRBV11-2,TRBD1,TGTGCCAGCAGCCTAGGGGGACAGTCAGAGACCCAGTACTTC,CASSLGGQSETQYF
NA,TRBJ2-1,TRBV27,TRBD1,TGTGCCAGCAGTTTGGACAGGGAACCCTACAATGAGCAGTTCTTC,CASSLDREPYNEQFF
NA,TRBJ1-2,TRBV27,TRBD1,TGTGCCAGCAGCCGGACAGGGGCCCAGTCTAACTATGGCTACACCTTC,CASSRTGAQSNYGYTF
NA,TRBJ2-5,TRBV2,TRBD1,TGTGCCAGCAGTCAGACAGGGGGCACTCAAGAGACCCAGTACTTC,CASSQTGGTQETQYF
NA,TRBJ2-5,TRBV10-3,NA,TGTGCCATCAGTGAGAGGAACAGGTACCAAGAGACCCAGTACTTC,CAISERNRYQETQYF
NA,TRBJ2-5,TRBV5-1,NA,TGCGCCAGCAGCTTGGCCGGAGGGGAAGAGACCCAGTACTTC,CASSLAGGEETQYF
NA,TRBJ2-5,TRBV5-1,NA,TGCGCCAGCGGGAGGGGGGAACAAGAGACCCAGTACTTC,CASGRGEQETQYF
NA,TRBJ1-1,TRBV7-2,NA,TGTGCCAGCAGCTTAGCCCCGCCCAACACTGAAGCTTTCTTT,CASSLAPPNTEAFF
NA,TRBJ2-5,TRBV5-4,NA,TGTGCCAGCAGCTTATTTCAGGGAGAGGAGACCCAGTACTTC,CASSLFQGEETQYF
NA,TRBJ1-5,TRBV28,NA,TGTGCCAGCAGTTCCCAGGGTTACGGACAGCCCCAGCATTTT,CASSSQGYGQPQHF
NA,TRBJ1-5,TRBV28,TRBD1,TGTGCCAGCAGTTTGGCAGGGGGTCGCAATCAGCCCCAGCATTTT,CASSLAGGRNQPQHF
NA,TRBJ1-3,TRBV28,TRBD1,TGTGCCAGCAGTTTATCACAGGGGAGAAACACCATATATTTT,CASSLSQGRNTIYF
NA,TRBJ2-1,TRBV30,TRBD2,TGTGCCTGGAGCGGACTAGCGGGAGGACAGCAGCAGTTCTTC,CAWSGLAGGQQQFF
NA,TRBJ1-2,TRBV7-2,NA,TGTGCCAGCAGCTTAGGGCAGAACTATGGCTACACCTTC,CASSLGQNYGYTF
NA,TRBJ2-3,TRBV7-2,NA,TGTGCCAGCAGCTTAGATGGTGGGTCTACGCAGTATTTT,CASSLDGGSTQYF
NA,TRBJ1-2,TRBV7-7,NA,TGTGCCAGCAGCCCTCTTGCACGAGGACTCGAATATGGCTACACCTTC,CASSPLARGLEYGYTF
NA,TRBJ2-3,TRBV28,NA,TGTGCCAGCAGATATGCACTAGGGGGAGTTTCCTCGGATACGCAGTATTTT,CASRYALGGVSSDTQYF
NA,TRBJ1-1,TRBV6-1,NA,TGTGCCAGCAGTCCCCGGACAGAGTGGCCTGAAGCTTTCTTT,CASSPRTEWPEAFF
NA,TRBJ1-1,TRBV18,NA,TGTGCCAGCTCCCCGAGAGGGAACACTGAAGCTTTCTTT,CASSPRGNTEAFF
NA,TRBJ2-7,TRBV28,TRBD2,TGTGCCAGCAGTAGGATAGCGGGCCGCTACGAGCAGTACTTC,CASSRIAGRYEQYF
NA,TRBJ2-3,TRBV13,TRBD1,TGTGCCAGCAGACCCAGGGGGAGTAGCACAGATACGCAGTATTTT,CASRPRGSSTDTQYF
NA,TRBJ1-4,TRBV5-1,NA,TGCGCCAGCAGCCTGTCGGGACGCGGTAATGAAAAACTGTTTTTT,CASSLSGRGNEKLFF
once,TRBJ2-3,TRBV6-4,NA,TGTGCCAGCAGTGTGGAGGTTGGAACTTATACGCAGTATTTT,CASSVEVGTYTQYF
once,TRBJ2-7,TRBV18,TRBD2,TGTGCCAGCTCACATGTCCGCACTAGCGGGGCCTACGAGCAGTACTTC,CASSHVRTSGAYEQYF
NA,TRBJ2-5,TRBV5-1,TRBD1,TGCGCCAGCAGCACGGTACAGGGGCCCTCAGAGACCCAGTACTTC,CASSTVQGPSETQYF
once,TRBJ2-3,TRBV28,TRBD2,TGTGCCAGCAGTTTAGGCGGGAGGGCCGCAGATACGCAGTATTTT,CASSLGGRAADTQYF
NA,TRBJ1-5,TRBV7-2,NA,TGTGCCAGCAGCTTACTTAGCAATCAGCCCCAGCATTTT,CASSLLSNQPQHF
NA,TRBJ2-2,TRBV28,TRBD2,TGTGCCAGCAGTCCCCCGGGACTAGCCGGGGAGCTGTTTTTT,CASSPPGLAGELFF
NA,TRBJ2-1,TRBV7-3,TRBD1,TGTGCCAGCAGCACCCGGACAGGGGCGGGGAATGAGCAGTTCTTC,CASSTRTGAGNEQFF
once,TRBJ1-2,TRBV28,NA,TGTGCCAGCAGTTCGGGGGGGATCTATGGCTACACCTTC,CASSSGGIYGYTF
NA,TRBJ1-2,TRBV29-1,NA,TGCAGCGGGGATTCGGTGGACCATGGCTACACCTTC,CSGDSVDHGYTF
NA,TRBJ1-5,TRBV5-1,NA,TGCGCCAGCAGCCCTGGTGACACCTACAATCAGCCCCAGCATTTT,CASSPGDTYNQPQHF
NA,TRBJ1-1,TRBV18,NA,TGTGCCAGCTCACCAGGGACCAACGCTGAAGCTTTCTTT,CASSPGTNAEAFF
NA,TRBJ2-5,TRBV19,NA,TGTGCCAGTAGTATACCCCAAGAGACCCAGTACTTC,CASSIPQETQYF
NA,TRBJ2-1,TRBV6-5,NA,TGTGCCAGCAGTTACGAGCCGAGCTCCTACAATGAGCAGTTCTTC,CASSYEPSSYNEQFF
NA,TRBJ1-5,TRBV30,NA,TGTGCCTGGAGTTCCAGGGCTGGTTGGCGCAATCAGCCCCAGCATTTT,CAWSSRAGWRNQPQHF
NA,TRBJ2-2,TRBV7-3,TRBD2,TGTGCCAGCAGCTACCTTGGGACTAGCGGGAGTTCCGCCGGGGAGCTGTTTTTT,CASSYLGTSGSSAGELFF
NA,TRBJ1-3,TRBV12-5,NA,TGTGCTAGTGGCTCACTCTCTGGAAACACCATATATTTT,CASGSLSGNTIYF
NA,TRBJ1-4,TRBV5-1,NA,TGCGCCAGCAGGGGCAGTCCTAATGAAAAACTGTTTTTT,CASRGSPNEKLFF
NA,TRBJ2-5,TRBV2,NA,TGTGCCAGCGGGCTGGGGCAGGGCGACGTGGAGACCCAGTACTTC,CASGLGQGDVETQYF
once,TRBJ1-4,TRBV7-9,NA,TGTGCCAGCAGCCCAGCTCGGACACCCTCTAATGAAAAACTGTTTTTT,CASSPARTPSNEKLFF
NA,TRBJ1-3,TRBV9,NA,TGTGCCAGCAGCGTAGCGACGGGGGGCTCTGGAAACACCATATATTTT,CASSVATGGSGNTIYF
NA,TRBJ1-1,TRBV10-1,NA,TGCGCCAGCAGAGCGGGGTCGAACACTGAAGCTTTCTTT,CASRAGSNTEAFF